This T cell receptor (beta chain) was obtained from a study of cytomegalovirus exposure and HLA in healthy donors. Remarks on this clone: The antigen remains unidentified.

The PCR was carried out with 60 Vbeta primers and 13 Jbeta primers. Here immunoSEQ multiplex PCR was the method, and the copy in TCRdb shows in-frame clones only, minus some. The sample comprises around 280,000 clones, 70% to 90% of which are singletons, and more than 2% rests with the top ten. This CDR3 has 20 residues. Unmatched junction bases numbered 18, after V lost 6 bases and J lost 0 bases. CDR1 SGHRS and CDR2 YFSETQ come from the germline V gene. General study findings and limits: An analysis was carried out later, and it reportedly showed fewer N-insertions in an Asian-associated ancestry cluster than the approximately 670-donor mean.

This sequence originates from a woman between 18 and 29 years old in good health and CMV-seronegative. The V gene is TRBV5-1, the J gene TRBJ2-3; 11 nucleotides align to TRBD1. Sequenced sample: PBMCs. The chain's CDR3 is CASTQVPGQGGFGSTDTQYF. CDR3 bases: TGCGCCAGCACCCAAGTCCCGGGACAGGGGGGCTTCGGGAGCACAGATACGCAGTATTTT.